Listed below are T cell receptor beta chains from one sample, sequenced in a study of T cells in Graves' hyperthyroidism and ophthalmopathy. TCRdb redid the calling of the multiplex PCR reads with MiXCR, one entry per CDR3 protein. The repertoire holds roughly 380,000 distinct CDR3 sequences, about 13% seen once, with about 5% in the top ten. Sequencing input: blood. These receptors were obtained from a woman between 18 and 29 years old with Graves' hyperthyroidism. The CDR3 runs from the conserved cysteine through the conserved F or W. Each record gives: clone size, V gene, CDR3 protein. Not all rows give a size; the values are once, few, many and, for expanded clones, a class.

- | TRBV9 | CASSAGGRAQSSYNEQFF
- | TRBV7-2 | CWRSGQGGSTEAFF
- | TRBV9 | CASSSIGGQGEGGYTF
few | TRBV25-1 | CASSGGLAGELFF
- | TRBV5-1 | CASSLENRGTEAFF
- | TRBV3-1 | CASGQDGTPYTEAFF
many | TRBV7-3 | CASSLRGRRGYNEQFF
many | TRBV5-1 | CASSWSGLTDTQYF
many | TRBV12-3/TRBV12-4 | CASSIRDRFDNEQFF
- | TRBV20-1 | CSARDSSRGAGGLREQFF
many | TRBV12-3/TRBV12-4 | CASSRPADTQYF
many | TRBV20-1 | CSAREAPKQGVPVETQYF
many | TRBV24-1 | CATSARNYGYTF
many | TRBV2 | CASSGRTATEELFF
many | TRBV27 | CASSFSSSREQYF
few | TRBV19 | CASLGWTGGYGYTF
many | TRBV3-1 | CASSQIGTGDNEQFF
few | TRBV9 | CASSVEPQGGGELFF
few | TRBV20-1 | CSAPPEGVVNTEAFF
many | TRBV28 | CASPFVRDRVESGANVLTF
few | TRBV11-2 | CASSPGVFSGNTIYF
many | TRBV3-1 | CASSQASGTRPYNEQFF
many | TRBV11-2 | CASSSRREGPNVLTF
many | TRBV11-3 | CASSLSGTSSGANVLTF
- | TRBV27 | CASSLLPTGENGYTF
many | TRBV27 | CATQYHVGREYTDTQYF
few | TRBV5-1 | CASSPDRVTGELFF
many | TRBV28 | CASMETNTEAFF
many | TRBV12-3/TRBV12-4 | CASSILAGEQFF
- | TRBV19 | CASSIAMTGVAKNIQYF
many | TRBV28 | CASLSGTTYEQYF
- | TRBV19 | CASSISITPIGLFF
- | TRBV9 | CASSPRDSKETQYF
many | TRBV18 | CASSQRGLAGVLETQYF
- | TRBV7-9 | CASSLGTGAPNEKLFF
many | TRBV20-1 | CSAPPLSAENSYNEQFF
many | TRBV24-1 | CATSDLGQNTEAFF
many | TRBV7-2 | CASSLGPGVVYEQYF
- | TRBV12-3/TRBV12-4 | CASSLGLAGVIGELFF
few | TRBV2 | CASSRTSISYNEQFF
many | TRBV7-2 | CASSLALAGGPSTDTQYF
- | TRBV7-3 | CASSLGTPVPIDEQFF
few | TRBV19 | CASSGPGLSNQPQHF
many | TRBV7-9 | CASSLMNTEAFF
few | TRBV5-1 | CASSLAPISGANVLTF
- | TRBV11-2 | CASSALVAAPQETQYF
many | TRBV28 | CASSSQGPGIDEKLFF
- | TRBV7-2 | CASSLYEGNEQFF
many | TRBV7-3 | CASSLQPSGGTDTQYF
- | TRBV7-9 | CASSRWTGTMNTEAFF
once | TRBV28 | CASRDPEEGEKLFF
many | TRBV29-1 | CSVLDREGYGYTF
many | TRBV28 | CASGTDTQYF
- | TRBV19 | CASSITGNSYEQYF
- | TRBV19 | CASSIGGDIYQPQHF
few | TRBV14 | CASSRLGQSTDTQYF
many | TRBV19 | CASSIADSGGYTF
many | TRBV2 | CASSRTGENEKLFF
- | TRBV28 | CASSLSYSYEQYF